This T cell receptor beta chain was obtained from a study of shared clonotypes between healthy human individuals. Study-wide results and limits: Approximately 5.4% of naive CD4 clonotypes were common to a few donors.

V gave up 2 bases and J gave up 4 bases; unmatched junction bases: 7. This CDR3 contains 15 residues. Germline V gene data show CDR1 as WNHNN and CDR2 as SYGVQD (reference sequence). Assay used: immunoSEQ multiplex PCR; TCRdb lists only in-frame clones, some missing. In the table there are roughly 810,000 clones, roughly 96% of which are singletons. On this clone: Its antigen is as yet unknown.

Naive-designated CD8 cells lacked CD45RO, were positively enriched for CCR7, and omitted terminally differentiated effector memory CD45RA+ cells. The sequence derives from a young man in good health. The rearrangement joins TRBV10-1 to TRBJ1-1; 7 bases line up with TRBD1. Sequenced input: naive CD8+ T cells sorted from blood. CDR3 protein: CASSENRGLRTEAFF. The CDR3 DNA reads as TGCGCCAGCAGTGAGAACAGGGGCTTGCGCACTGAAGCTTTCTTT.